This T cell receptor beta chain comes out of a study of blood T cell repertoires in COVID-19. Study in general: Specimens from acute and convalescent COVID-19 originated in the United States, Italy and Spain. The analysed material was cDNA or gDNA that came from T cells, B-cell-depleted T cells, or PBMCs.

Under the authors' procedure: Reference gene primer amplification yielded estimated nucleated cell counts. Profiling relied on immunoSEQ multiplex PCR, and the TCRdb table lists in-frame clones only, not all of them. V and J calls and clone size are given by that table; D and trimming were obtained from the DNA. The repertoire has about 110,000 clones, less than 80% of them found once; the top ten carry 20% to 25%. The CDR3 loop spans 14 amino acids. CDR1 is SGHRS, CDR2 YFSETQ, per germline. Deletions cut 2 bases from V and 3 bases from J, with 11 bases between. The chain is built from TRBV5-1 and TRBJ1-2; maybe TRBD1 (6 bases). The sequence came from a man aged 70 or older with active or convalescent COVID-19. Input material: peripheral blood. CDR3 residues: CASSLQGSDYGYTF. The CDR3 bases are TGCGCCAGCAGCTTACAGGGTTCAGACTATGGCTACACCTTC.